Listed below are T cell receptor beta chains from one sample, sequenced in a study of early T cells in non-severe SARS-CoV-2 infection. TCRdb called the 5' RACE reads again in MiXCR, with one record for every CDR3 protein. The table has tens of thousands of distinct CDR3 sequences, about 5.9% seen once. The material sequenced was whole blood. Receptors originate from an adult who was a healthcare worker with PCR-confirmed SARS-CoV-2 infection or an uninfected control (not recorded which). Each CDR3 is given with its conserved first and last residue. A D gene is named only where the DNA matches it firmly. A row's size may be missing; if present it is once, few, many or a size class.

>many|TRBV7-8|-|TRBJ1-4
TGTGCCAGCAGCGTTCTCCAGGGAAAACTGTTTTTT
CASSVLQGKLFF
>many|TRBV12-3/TRBV12-4|TRBD1|TRBJ2-2
TGTGCCAGCAGTCACCGGGACAGAAGGGCCGGGGAGCTGTTTTTT
CASSHRDRRAGELFF
>many|TRBV6-2/TRBV6-3|-|TRBJ1-1
TGTGCCAGCAGTTACTCGCCAGGGGTCGTCACTGAAGCTTTCTTT
CASSYSPGVVTEAFF
>many|TRBV19|TRBD2|TRBJ2-3
TGTGCCAGTAGTATAGCCCGACTAGCAACAGATACGCAGTATTTT
CASSIARLATDTQYF
>many|TRBV18|-|TRBJ1-2
TGTGCCAGCTCACCGTGGACCACACCGAGGTATGGCTACACCTTC
CASSPWTTPRYGYTF
>-|TRBV12-3/TRBV12-4|TRBD1|TRBJ1-5
TGTGCCAGCAGGGAGACAGGGAACAATCAGCCCCAGCATTTT
CASRETGNNQPQHF
>many|TRBV18|TRBD1|TRBJ2-7
TGTGCCAGCTCCGGGACAGCAAAATCATACGAGCAGTACTTC
CASSGTAKSYEQYF
>-|TRBV30|-|TRBJ1-1
TGTGCCTGGAGTCCTCTCGTCCGGGTGAACACTGAAGCTTTCTTT
CAWSPLVRVNTEAFF
>few|TRBV30|TRBD1|TRBJ1-3
TGTGCCTGGAACCCAGGGACAGGGGGCGGGTACACCATATATTTT
CAWNPGTGGGYTIYF
>few|TRBV20-1|TRBD2|TRBJ2-3
TGCAGTGCTATAGGACTAAGCGGGGGCTTGGGTACAGATACGCAGTATTTC
CSAIGLSGGLGTDTQYF
>few|TRBV11-3|-|TRBJ2-3
TGTGCCAGCAGCTTATATTCCTACACAGATACGCAGTATTTT
CASSLYSYTDTQYF
>many|TRBV7-2|-|TRBJ1-6
TGTGCCAGCAGCTCCCCAAGGCGGGGCTCAGGGAGGTCACCCCTCCACTTT
CASSSPRRGSGRSPLHF
>many|TRBV6-5|-|TRBJ1-6
TGTGCCAGCAGTTTCGGCTATAATTCACCCCTCCACTTT
CASSFGYNSPLHF
>-|TRBV9|-|TRBJ1-1
TGTGCCAGCAGCGCCCGACGGCGACAATCCGAGAACACTGAAGCTTTCTTT
CASSARRRQSENTEAFF
>few|TRBV5-1|TRBD1|TRBJ1-3
TGCGCCAGCAGCTTAACAGGGGAACCTGGAAACACCATATATTTT
CASSLTGEPGNTIYF
>few|TRBV4-3|TRBD2|TRBJ2-5
TGCGCCAGCAGCCAAGAGGGGCTGCGGGGGGGCCCCGGGACCCAGTACTTC
CASSQEGLRGGPGTQYF
>-|TRBV5-6|-|TRBJ2-7
TGTGCCAGCAGCCCGCACTACGGGACCTCTCCCGGGCAGTACTTC
CASSPHYGTSPGQYF
>-|TRBV20-1|-|TRBJ1-6
TGCAGTGCTAGACGGGACACTAATTCACCCCTCCACTTT
CSARRDTNSPLHF
>-|TRBV6-2/TRBV6-3|TRBD1|TRBJ1-5
TGTGCCAGCACCGACAGGGGCCATCAGCCCCAGCATTTT
CASTDRGHQPQHF
>many|TRBV21-1|-|TRBJ2-7
TGTGCCAGCAGCAAAGGACAGGCAATCTCCGCCATAAGCCGTTCCTACGAGCAGTACTTC
CASSKGQAISAISRSYEQYF
>many|TRBV7-7|-|TRBJ1-3
TGTGCTAGCAGCCCCTCGACAGGTTCCAACTCTGGAAACACCATATATTTT
CASSPSTGSNSGNTIYF
>many|TRBV4-3|-|TRBJ2-7
TGCGCCAGCAGCCAAGATTCGGGGGTGATCTACGAGCAGTACTTC
CASSQDSGVIYEQYF
>many|TRBV18|-|TRBJ1-1
TGTGCCAGCTCACCAAGCGGTCTCGGCACTGAAGCTTTCTTT
CASSPSGLGTEAFF
>few|TRBV19|TRBD1|TRBJ1-5
TGTGCCAGTAGTACGGACAGGGGAGGCAATCAGCCCCAGCATTTT
CASSTDRGGNQPQHF